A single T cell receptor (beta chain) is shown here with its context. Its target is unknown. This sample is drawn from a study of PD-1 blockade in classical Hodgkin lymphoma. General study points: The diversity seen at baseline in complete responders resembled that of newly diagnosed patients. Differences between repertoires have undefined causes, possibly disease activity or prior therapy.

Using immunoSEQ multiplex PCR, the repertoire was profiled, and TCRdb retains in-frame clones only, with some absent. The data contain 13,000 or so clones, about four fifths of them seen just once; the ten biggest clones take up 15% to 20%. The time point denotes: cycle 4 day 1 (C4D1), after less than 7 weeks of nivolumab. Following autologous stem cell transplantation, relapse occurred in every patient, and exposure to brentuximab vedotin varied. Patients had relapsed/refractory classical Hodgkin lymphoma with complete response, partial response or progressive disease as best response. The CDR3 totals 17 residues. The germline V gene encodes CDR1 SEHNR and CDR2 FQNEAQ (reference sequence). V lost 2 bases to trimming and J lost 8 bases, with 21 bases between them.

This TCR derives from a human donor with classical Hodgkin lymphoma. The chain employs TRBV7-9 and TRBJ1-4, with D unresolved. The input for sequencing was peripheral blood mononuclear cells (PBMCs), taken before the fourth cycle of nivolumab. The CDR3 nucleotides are TGTGCCAGCAGCTTATCACATAGGACGCCAGGAGGGGAAAAACTGTTTTTT. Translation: CASSLSHRTPGGEKLFF.